Shown below are 3 T cell receptor beta chains from a single sample sequenced in a study of cytomegalovirus exposure and HLA in healthy donors. Vbeta (60) and Jbeta (13) primers were used in the PCR. Assay used: immunoSEQ multiplex PCR; TCRdb lists only in-frame clones, some missing. The sample lists around 150,000 clones, 82% occurring once. The material sequenced was PBMCs. The receptors come from a girl between 5 and 17 years old in good health and CMV-seropositive.

This chain uses TRBV13 with TRBJ1-2; weak D call: TRBD1 (6 bases). Between the trimmed V and J ends, which lost 5 bases and 2 bases, there was a span of 21 bases. The germline V gene has CDR1 PRHDT and CDR2 FYEKMQ (reference sequence). The CDR3 consists of 17 residues. In nucleotides, the CDR3 is TGTGCCAGCAGCAGGGGGGAGGGGGGGGCCCAAAACTATGGCTACACCTTC. Translated, it gives CASSRGEGGAQNYGYTF. Based on the CDR3 plus reference TRBV13 and TRBJ1-2, the full variable domain is AAGVIQSPRHLIKEKRETATLKCYPIPRHDTVYWYQQGPGQDPQFLISFYEKMQSDKGSIPDRFSAQQFSDYHSELNMSSLELGDSALYFCASSRGEGGAQNYGYTFGSGTRLTVV.

This clone was recorded once. The J gene is TRBJ2-2, the V gene TRBV7-9, with 10 bases fitting TRBD2. The CDR3 has 16 residues. Unmatched junction bases numbered 10, after V lost 5 bases and J lost 7 bases. Per germline, CDR1 SEHNR and CDR2 FQNEAQ (reference sequence). In DNA, the CDR3 is TGTGCCAGCAGCCCCCAGCGGGAGGGCCTAAACGGGGAGCTGTTTTTT. Translated: CASSPQREGLNGELFF.

The rearrangement links TRBV25-1 to TRBJ1-1; D possibly corresponds to TRBD1 (5 bases). V lost 7 bases and J 4 bases, leaving 13 bases between the germline ends. The CDR3 loop spans 13 amino acids. Germline-derived CDR1 and CDR2 are MGHDK and SYGVNS. The CDR3: CASNGVGGTEAFF. The CDR3 DNA reads as TGTGCCAGCAATGGGGTCGGGGGCACTGAAGCTTTCTTT.